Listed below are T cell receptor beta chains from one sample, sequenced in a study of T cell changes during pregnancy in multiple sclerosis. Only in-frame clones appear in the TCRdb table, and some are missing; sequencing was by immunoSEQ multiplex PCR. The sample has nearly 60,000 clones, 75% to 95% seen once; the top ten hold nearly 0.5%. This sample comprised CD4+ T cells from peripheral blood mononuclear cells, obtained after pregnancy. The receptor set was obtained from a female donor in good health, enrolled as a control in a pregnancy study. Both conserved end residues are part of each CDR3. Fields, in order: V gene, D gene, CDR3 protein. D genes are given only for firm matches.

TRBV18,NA,CASSPRGQRGDTEAFF
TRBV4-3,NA,CASSQAIENTEAFF
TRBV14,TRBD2,CASRERGYYNEQFF
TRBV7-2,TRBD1,CASSDRGSNQPQHF
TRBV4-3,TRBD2,CASSQNPSGAMNTGELFF
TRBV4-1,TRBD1,CASSQGQGNMNTEAFF
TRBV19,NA,CASSTWTVQETQYF
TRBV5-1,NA,CASSSDLNNEQFF
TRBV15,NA,CATSRDLNQPQHF
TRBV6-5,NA,CASSEVDNYGYTF
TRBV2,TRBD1,CASTWDRGNTGELFF
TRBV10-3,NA,CAIRARLTGTRVDGYTF
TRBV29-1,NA,CSVGGGGGNQPQHF
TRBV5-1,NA,CASNLQGPRTEAFF
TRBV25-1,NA,CASIQGGNQPQHF
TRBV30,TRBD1,CAWSAGQGGGVETQYF
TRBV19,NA,CASTRERNTEAFF
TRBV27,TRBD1,CASSGQVSGGGYEQYF